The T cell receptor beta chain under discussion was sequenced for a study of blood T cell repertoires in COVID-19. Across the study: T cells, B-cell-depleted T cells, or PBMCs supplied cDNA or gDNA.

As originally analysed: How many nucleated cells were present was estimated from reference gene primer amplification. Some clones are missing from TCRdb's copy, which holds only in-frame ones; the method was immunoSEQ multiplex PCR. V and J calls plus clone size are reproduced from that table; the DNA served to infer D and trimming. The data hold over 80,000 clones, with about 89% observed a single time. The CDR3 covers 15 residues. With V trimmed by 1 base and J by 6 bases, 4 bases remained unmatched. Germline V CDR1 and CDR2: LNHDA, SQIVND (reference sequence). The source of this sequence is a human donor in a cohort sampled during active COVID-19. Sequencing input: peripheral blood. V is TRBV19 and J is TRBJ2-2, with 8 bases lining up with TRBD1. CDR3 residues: CASSIARTGPGELFF. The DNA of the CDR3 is TGTGCCAGTAGTATAGCCAGGACAGGGCCCGGGGAGCTGTTTTTT.